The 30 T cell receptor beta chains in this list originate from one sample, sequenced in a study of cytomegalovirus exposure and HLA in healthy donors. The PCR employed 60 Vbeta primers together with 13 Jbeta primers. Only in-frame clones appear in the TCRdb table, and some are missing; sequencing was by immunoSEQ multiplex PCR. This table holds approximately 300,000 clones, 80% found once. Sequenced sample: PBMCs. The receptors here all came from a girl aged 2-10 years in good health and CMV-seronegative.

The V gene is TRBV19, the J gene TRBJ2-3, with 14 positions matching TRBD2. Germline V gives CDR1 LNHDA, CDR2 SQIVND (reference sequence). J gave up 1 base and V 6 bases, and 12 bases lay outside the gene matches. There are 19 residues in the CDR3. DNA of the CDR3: TGTGCCAGTAGCCGACAGCTTCCGGGACTAGCGGGGGGCACAGATACGCAGTATTTT. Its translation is CASSRQLPGLAGGTDTQYF.

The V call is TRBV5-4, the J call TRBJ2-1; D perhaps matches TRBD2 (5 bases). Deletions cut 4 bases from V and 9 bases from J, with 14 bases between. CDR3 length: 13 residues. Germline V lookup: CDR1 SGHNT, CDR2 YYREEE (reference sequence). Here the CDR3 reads CASSALDFAEQFF. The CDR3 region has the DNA TGTGCCAGCAGCGCACTAGATTTCGCTGAGCAGTTCTTC.

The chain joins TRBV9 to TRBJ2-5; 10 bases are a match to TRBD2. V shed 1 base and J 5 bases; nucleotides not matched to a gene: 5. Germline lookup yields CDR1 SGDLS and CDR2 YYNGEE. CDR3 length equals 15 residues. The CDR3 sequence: CASSVRASGGETQYF. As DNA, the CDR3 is TGTGCCAGCAGCGTAAGGGCTAGCGGGGGTGAGACCCAGTACTTC. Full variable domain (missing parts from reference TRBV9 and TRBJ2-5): DSGVTQTPKHLITATGQRVTLRCSPRSGDLSVYWYQQSLDQGLQFLIQYYNGEERAKGNILERFSAQQFPDLHSELNLSSLELGDSALYFCASSVRASGGETQYFGPGTRLLVL.

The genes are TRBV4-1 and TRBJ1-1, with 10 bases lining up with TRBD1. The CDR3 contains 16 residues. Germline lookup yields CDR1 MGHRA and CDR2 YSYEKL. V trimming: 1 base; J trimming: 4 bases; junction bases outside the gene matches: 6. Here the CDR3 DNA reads TGCGCCAGCAGCCAAGGGACAGGGGGATTTGGCACTGAAGCTTTCTTT. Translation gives CASSQGTGGFGTEAFF.

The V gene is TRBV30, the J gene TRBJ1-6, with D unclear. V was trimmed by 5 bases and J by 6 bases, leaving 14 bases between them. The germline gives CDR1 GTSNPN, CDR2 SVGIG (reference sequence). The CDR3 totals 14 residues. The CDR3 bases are TGTGCCTGGGGAGTCGGGAACTCTAATTCACCCCTCCACTTT. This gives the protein CAWGVGNSNSPLHF.

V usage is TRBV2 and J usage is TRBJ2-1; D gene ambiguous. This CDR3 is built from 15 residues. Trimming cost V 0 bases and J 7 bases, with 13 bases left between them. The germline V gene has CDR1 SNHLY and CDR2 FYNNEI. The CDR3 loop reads CASSEAPHLRNEQFF. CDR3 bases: TGTGCCAGCAGTGAAGCGCCGCATCTCCGGAATGAGCAGTTCTTC. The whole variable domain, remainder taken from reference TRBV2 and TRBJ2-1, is EPEVTQTPSHQVTQMGQEVILRCVPISNHLYFYWYRQILGQKVEFLVSFYNNEISEKSEIFDDQFSVERPDGSNFTLKIRSTKLEDSAMYFCASSEAPHLRNEQFFGPGTRLTVL.

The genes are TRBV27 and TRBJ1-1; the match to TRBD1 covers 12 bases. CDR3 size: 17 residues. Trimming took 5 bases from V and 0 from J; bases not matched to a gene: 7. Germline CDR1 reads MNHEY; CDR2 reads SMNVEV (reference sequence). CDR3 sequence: CASSRTGTGGLNTEAFF. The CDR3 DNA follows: TGTGCCAGCAGTCGAACCGGGACAGGGGGCCTGAACACTGAAGCTTTCTTT.

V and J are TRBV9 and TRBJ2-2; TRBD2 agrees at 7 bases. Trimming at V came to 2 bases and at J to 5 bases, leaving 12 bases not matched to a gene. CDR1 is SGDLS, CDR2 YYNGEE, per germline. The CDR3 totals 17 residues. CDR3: CASSVRTGGTGTGELFF. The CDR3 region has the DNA TGTGCCAGCAGCGTTCGGACGGGGGGAACAGGAACCGGGGAGCTGTTTTTT.

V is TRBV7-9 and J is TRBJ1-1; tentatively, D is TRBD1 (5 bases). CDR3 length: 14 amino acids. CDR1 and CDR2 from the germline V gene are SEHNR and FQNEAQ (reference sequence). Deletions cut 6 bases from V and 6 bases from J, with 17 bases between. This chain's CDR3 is CASSWMTATAEAFF. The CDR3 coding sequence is TGTGCCAGCAGTTGGATGACAGCCACCGCTGAAGCTTTCTTT.

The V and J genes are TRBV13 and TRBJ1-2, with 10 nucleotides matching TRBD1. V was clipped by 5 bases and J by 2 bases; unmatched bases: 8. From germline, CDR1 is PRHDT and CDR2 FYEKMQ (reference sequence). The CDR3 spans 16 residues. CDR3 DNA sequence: TGTGCCAGCAGCCCCGGGACAGGGGTCGCGAACTATGGCTACACCTTC. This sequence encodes CASSPGTGVANYGYTF.

The CDR3 nucleotides read TGTGCCAGCACCACAGGAGCTTATAGCAATCAGCCCCAGCATTTT. Encoded protein: CASTTGAYSNQPQHF. V usage is TRBV28 and J usage is TRBJ1-5; D perhaps matches TRBD1 (5 bases). This CDR3 is built from 15 residues. The V gene's germline CDR1 is MDHEN and CDR2 SYDVKM. V lost 7 bases, J lost 0 bases, and 13 bases lay in between.

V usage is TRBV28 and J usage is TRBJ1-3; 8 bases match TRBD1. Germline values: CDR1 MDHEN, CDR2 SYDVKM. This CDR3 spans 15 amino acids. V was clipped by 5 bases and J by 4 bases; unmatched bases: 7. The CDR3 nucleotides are TGTGCCAGCAGTCCTGACAGGGGAGGCGGAAACACCATATATTTT. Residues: CASSPDRGGGNTIYF.

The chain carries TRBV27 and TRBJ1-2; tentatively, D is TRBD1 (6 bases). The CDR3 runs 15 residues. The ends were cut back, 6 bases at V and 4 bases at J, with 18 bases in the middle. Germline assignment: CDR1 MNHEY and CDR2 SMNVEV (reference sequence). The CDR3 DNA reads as TGTGCCAGCAGGCCGGGGCTGGGGGCGGGCTATGGCTACACCTTC. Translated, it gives CASRPGLGAGYGYTF.

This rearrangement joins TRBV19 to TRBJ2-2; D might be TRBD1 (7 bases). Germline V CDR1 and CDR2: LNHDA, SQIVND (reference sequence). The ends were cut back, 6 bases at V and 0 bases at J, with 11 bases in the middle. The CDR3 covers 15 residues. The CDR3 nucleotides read TGTGCCAGTAGGGGGGGACAGCCGAACACCGGGGAGCTGTTTTTT. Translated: CASRGGQPNTGELFF. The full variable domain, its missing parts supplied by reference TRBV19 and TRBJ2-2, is DGGITQSPKYLFRKEGQNVTLSCEQNLNHDAMYWYRQDPGQGLRLIYYSQIVNDFQKGDIAEGYSVSREKKESFPLTVTSAQKNPTAFYLCASRGGQPNTGELFFGEGSRLTVL.

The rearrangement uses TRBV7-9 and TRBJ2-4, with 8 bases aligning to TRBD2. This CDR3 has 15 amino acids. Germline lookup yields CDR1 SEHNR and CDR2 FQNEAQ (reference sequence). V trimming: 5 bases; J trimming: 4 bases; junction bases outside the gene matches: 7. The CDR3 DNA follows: TGTGCCAGCAGCCGATCCACGGGAGGGAAAAACATTCAGTACTTC. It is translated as CASSRSTGGKNIQYF.

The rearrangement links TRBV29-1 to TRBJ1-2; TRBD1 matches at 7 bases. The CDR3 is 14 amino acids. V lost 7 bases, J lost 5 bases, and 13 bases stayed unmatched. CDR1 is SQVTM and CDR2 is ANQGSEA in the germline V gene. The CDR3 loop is CSAENQGGPYGYTF. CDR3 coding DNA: TGCAGCGCCGAAAATCAGGGGGGCCCTTATGGCTACACCTTC.

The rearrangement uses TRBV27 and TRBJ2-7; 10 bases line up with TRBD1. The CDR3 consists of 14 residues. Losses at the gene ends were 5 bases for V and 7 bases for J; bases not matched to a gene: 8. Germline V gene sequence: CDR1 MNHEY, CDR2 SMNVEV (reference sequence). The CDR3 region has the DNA TGTGCCAGCAGTATCAGACAGGGGGCAGGAGAGCAGTACTTC. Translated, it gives CASSIRQGAGEQYF.

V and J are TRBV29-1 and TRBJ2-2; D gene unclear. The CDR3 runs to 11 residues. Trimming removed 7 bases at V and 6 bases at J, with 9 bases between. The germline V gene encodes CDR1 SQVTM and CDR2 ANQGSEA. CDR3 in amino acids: CSGSEAGELFF. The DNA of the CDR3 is TGCAGCGGGTCAGAGGCCGGGGAGCTGTTTTTT.

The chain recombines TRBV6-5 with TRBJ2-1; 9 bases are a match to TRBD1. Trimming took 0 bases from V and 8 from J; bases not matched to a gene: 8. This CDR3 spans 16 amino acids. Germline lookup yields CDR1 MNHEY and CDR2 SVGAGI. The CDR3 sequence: CASSYSPGQGGHEQFF. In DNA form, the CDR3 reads TGTGCCAGCAGTTACTCACCGGGACAGGGTGGCCATGAGCAGTTCTTC.

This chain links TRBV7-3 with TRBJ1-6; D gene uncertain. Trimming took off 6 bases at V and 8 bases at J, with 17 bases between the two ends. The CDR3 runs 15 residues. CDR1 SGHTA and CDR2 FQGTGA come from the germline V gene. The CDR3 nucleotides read TGTGCCAGCAGGAAAGCTGATAGCGCGTATTCACCCCTCCACTTT. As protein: CASRKADSAYSPLHF.

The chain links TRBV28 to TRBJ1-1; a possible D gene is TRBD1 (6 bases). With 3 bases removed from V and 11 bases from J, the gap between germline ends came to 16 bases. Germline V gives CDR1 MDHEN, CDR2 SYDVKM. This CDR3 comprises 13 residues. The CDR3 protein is CASSFTGSTEAFF. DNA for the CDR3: TGTGCCAGCAGTTTTACAGGGAGTACCGAGGCTTTCTTT.

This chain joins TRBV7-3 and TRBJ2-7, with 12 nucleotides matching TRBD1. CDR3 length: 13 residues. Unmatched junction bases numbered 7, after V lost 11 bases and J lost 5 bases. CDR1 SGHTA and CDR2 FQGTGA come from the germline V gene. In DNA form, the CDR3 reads TGTGCCCTTAGAGGGACAGGGGGCGACGAGCAGTACTTC. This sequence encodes CALRGTGGDEQYF. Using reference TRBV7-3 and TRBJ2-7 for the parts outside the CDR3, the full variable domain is GAGVSQTPSNKVTEKGKYVELRCDPISGHTALYWYRQSLGQGPEFLIYFQGTGAADDSGLPNDRFFAVRPEGSVSTLKIQRTERGDSAVYLCALRGTGGDEQYFGPGTRLTVT.

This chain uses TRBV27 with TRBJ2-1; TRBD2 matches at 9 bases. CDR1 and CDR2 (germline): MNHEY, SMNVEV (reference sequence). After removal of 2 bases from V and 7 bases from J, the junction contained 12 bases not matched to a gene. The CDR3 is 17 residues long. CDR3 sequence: CASSLPFPAREGNEQFF. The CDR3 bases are TGTGCCAGCAGTTTACCCTTTCCCGCGCGGGAGGGGAATGAGCAGTTCTTC.

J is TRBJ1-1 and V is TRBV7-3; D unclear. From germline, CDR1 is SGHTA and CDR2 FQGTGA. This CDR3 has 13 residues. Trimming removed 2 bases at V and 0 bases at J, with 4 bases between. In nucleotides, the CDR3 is TGTGCCAGCAGCTTACACTTGAACACTGAAGCTTTCTTT. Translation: CASSLHLNTEAFF.

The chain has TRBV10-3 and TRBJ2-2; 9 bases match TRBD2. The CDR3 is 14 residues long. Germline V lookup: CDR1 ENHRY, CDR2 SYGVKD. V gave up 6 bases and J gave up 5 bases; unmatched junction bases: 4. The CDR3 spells CAISLAGRTGELFF. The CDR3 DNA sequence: TGTGCCATCAGCCTAGCGGGAAGGACCGGGGAGCTGTTTTTT.

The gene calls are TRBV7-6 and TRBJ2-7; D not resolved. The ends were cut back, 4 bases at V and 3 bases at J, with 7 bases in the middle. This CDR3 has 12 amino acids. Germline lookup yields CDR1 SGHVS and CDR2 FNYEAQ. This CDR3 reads CASSSNFYEQYF. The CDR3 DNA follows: TGTGCCAGCAGCTCTAATTTCTACGAGCAGTACTTC.

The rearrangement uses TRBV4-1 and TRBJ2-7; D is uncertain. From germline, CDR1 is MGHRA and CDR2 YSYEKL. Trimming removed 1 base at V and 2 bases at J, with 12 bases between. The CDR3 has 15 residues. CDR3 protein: CASSQVAKPTYEQYF. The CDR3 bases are TGCGCCAGCAGCCAAGTCGCCAAACCTACCTACGAGCAGTACTTC.

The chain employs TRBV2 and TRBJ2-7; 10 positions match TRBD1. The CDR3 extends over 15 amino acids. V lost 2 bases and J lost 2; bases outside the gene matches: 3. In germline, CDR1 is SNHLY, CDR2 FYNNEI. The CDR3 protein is CASSEYGQGAYEQYF. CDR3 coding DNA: TGTGCCAGCAGTGAATATGGACAGGGGGCCTACGAGCAGTACTTC.

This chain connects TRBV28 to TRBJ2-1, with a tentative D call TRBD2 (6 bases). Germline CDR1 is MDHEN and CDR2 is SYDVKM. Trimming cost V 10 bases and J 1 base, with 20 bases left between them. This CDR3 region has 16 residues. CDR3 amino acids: CATSTGGRWSYNEQFF. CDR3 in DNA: TGTGCCACCTCTACTGGGGGGAGATGGTCCTACAATGAGCAGTTCTTC.

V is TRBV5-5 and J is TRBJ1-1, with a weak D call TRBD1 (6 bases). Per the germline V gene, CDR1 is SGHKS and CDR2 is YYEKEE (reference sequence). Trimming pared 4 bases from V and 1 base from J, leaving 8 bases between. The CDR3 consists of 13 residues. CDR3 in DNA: TGTGCCAGCAGCACAGGGCGGAACACTGAAGCTTTCTTT. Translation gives CASSTGRNTEAFF.